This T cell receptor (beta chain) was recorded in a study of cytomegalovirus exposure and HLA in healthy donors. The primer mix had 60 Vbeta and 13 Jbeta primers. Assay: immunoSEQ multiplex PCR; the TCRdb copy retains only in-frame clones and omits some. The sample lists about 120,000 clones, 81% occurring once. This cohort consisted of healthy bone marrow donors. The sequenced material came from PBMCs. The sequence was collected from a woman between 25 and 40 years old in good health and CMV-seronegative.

The CDR3 nucleotides are TGTGCCAGCAGTCAAAGCGGGAGGGATCCCAATGAGCAGTTCTTC. It specifies CASSQSGRDPNEQFF. This chain connects TRBV27 to TRBJ2-1; 10 bases are a match to TRBD2. The CDR3 contains 15 residues. V dropped 5 bases and J dropped 6; count of bases not matched to a gene: 7. Germline V gene sequence: CDR1 MNHEY, CDR2 SMNVEV (reference sequence).